This T cell receptor (beta chain) was identified in a study of control samples from healthy donors and cancer patients. TCRdb's table, derived via immunoSEQ multiplex PCR, lists solely in-frame clones and lacks some. The data contain some 51,000 clones, 88% of them singletons. The length of the CDR3 is 12 residues. Trimming pared 8 bases from V and 2 bases from J, leaving 10 bases between. CDR1 is SQVTM, CDR2 ANQGSEA, per germline. The sequence was obtained from a man aged 50 to 59 in good health. The sequencing sample was made of blood. The chain couples TRBV29-1 to TRBJ1-3, with D perhaps TRBD1 (5 bases). CDR3 protein: CSYGGTGNTIYF. Written as DNA, the CDR3 is TGCAGCTACGGGGGGACTGGAAACACCATATATTTT.